The T cell receptor (beta chain) under discussion was sequenced for a study of shared clonotypes between healthy human individuals (dated by TCRdb to the early 2020s). For the wider study: The cohort comprised two women and a few men aged 18 to 49 years. For each donor, CD4 naive and CD4 memory were each run on three plates, CD8 naive on two plates, and CD8 memory on one plate. Blood TCR repertoires of five healthy adults were deeply sequenced to estimate repertoire size and the extent of clonotype sharing between individuals. To increase sequencing depth and limit assay-specific biases, different laboratories used diverse techniques to prepare libraries and sequence TCR repertoires. Each donor's leukapheresis produced roughly between about 0.9 and 9.5 billion PBMCs. Results and caveats for the whole study, not just this receptor: Naive subsets generally had larger estimated clonotype richness than memory subsets did. When a handful of donors were compared, the shared fraction of clonotypes was about 5.2% for naive CD4, around 4% for naive CD8, 2.3% for memory CD4, and approximately 0.4% for memory CD8. Because the study included a small number of donors, the genetic and exposure-history diversity represented was limited. Pairwise subsampling led to the expectation that sequencing depth would affect the degree of clonotype sharing among donors. Rarefaction of sorted-subset datasets indicated incomplete sequencing despite the large sequencing depth. Clonotypes shared by all four sorted-subset donors showed higher generation probabilities than non-shared clonotypes. Sampling was restricted to blood, and TCR repertoires in tissues likely differ from the TCR repertoires found in blood.

As concerns this clone: Its antigen remains unidentified. Base qualities are not recorded, but no much larger clone differs from it by a single base.

Using the deep immunoSEQ assay, TCR CDR3 regions were amplified from genomic DNA by multiplex PCR. Genomic DNA extracted from each cell subset was distributed evenly over all wells of several immunoSEQ 96-well plates, and each plate served as one replicate. For sorted subsets, each replicate PCR was loaded with 200 ng genomic DNA, equivalent to about 30,000 T cell genomes. Purified libraries were measured with a Qubit 3.0 fluorometer, size-checked on a Bioanalyzer 2100, and measured again with the KAPA Library Quantification kit. Every immunoSEQ 96-well plate was sequenced on a dedicated single-read 150-cycle Illumina NextSeq 550 flow cell. Per the original workflow: Because the immunoSEQ output included only junctional sequences and no quality scores, the filtering could not be the same as the filtering used for full-length reads. To assign V/J genes and CDR3, sequences were annotated using PyIR, a Python wrapper for IgBLAST v1.9, with IMGT germline references. Any read was removed if the V/J assignment was weak (E-value above 1e-6), the CDR3 was missing, or the read contained stop codons, out-of-frame junctions, or ambiguous translated residues. V3J clonotypes were defined as sequences sharing an identical inferred V gene, J gene, and CDR3 amino acid sequence. The percentage overlap between two repertoires was calculated by dividing the number of shared unique clonotypes by the size of the smaller repertoire. RTK rarefaction, the Chao1 estimator, and Recon v2.1 estimates of unobserved clonotypes were used to assess repertoire richness. For all TCRbeta clonotypes obtained by the gDNA method from a handful of donors, generation probabilities were computed with OLGA. Drawn from immuneACCESS, this table holds only the in-frame rearrangements with V and J called that TCRdb kept. Clones are partly lost; checked studies trace under half to an unresolved V gene and leave the rest unexplained. Clone size and the V and J calls come from that table; the DNA yielded D and trimming. A total of under 1,900,000 clones appear in this sample, roughly 98.5% of them only once. The ten largest make up about 0.35% of the sample.

The donors were healthy, HIV-negative adults with no recently reported acute infections or vaccinations. Every donor was a Caucasian adult residing in Nashville, Tennessee, USA. CD4+ T cells were enriched through magnetic negative selection, after which naive cells were positively selected on CD45RA and the remaining negative fraction served as the memory subset. Blood was collected by leukapheresis, and PBMCs were isolated by Ficoll-Histopaque density gradient centrifugation and then cryopreserved in liquid nitrogen vapor phase. Analytical flow cytometry was used to check the purity and quantity of every magnetically sorted T cell population. From each sorted fraction, genomic DNA was isolated and quantified by UV absorbance on a Nanodrop 2000c. The CDR3 holds 17 amino acids from the cysteine to the phenylalanine. The only DNA kept is the CDR3, 51 bases in frame from the first base. Per the germline V gene, LGHNA is the CDR1 and YNFKEQ is the CDR2. Trimming accounts for 2 bases at V and 1 base at J, while the number of junction bases matched to no gene is 9.

The receptor was derived from a man aged 25-45 years in good health. Rearrangement joined TRBV4-2 to TRBJ2-7; the central 9 bases match TRBD1. The sequenced sample was naive CD4+ T cells sorted from blood. The sample's cell subset or site label, in plain terms: CD45RA+ positively selected. DNA sequence: TGTGCCAGCAGCCAACCGGGACAGGGAACTCGGTCCTACGAGCAGTACTTC. This sequence encodes CASSQPGQGTRSYEQYF.